The rows below give T cell receptor beta chains drawn from one sample of a study of vaccination effects on CD4 cells after COVID-19. Assay: immunoSEQ multiplex PCR; the TCRdb copy retains only in-frame clones and omits some. The table lists more than 10,000 clones, approximately 70% of them singletons. No cognate antigen is known for these TCRs. The sample in question was CD4+ T cells from PBMCs cultured with HCoV-NL63 spike peptides, obtained after COVID-19 vaccination. These TCRs come from a human donor who had a prior SARS-CoV-2 infection. Each CDR3 is given with its conserved first and last residue. Each record gives: clone size, V gene, D gene, J gene, CDR3 DNA, CDR3 protein. D genes are given only for firm matches. Clone size is shown for a subset of rows, as once, few, many or a class of expanded clone.

NA	TRBV13	TRBD2	TRBJ2-1	TGTGCCAGCAGCATAACTAGCGGGGAAACCTACAATGAGCAGTTCTTC	CASSITSGETYNEQFF
NA	TRBV2	NA	TRBJ2-7	TGTGCCAGCAATCGAGACTTATTCTCCTACGAGCAGTACTTC	CASNRDLFSYEQYF
NA	TRBV5-6	NA	TRBJ1-2	TGTGCCAGCAGCTTGGCCATCGGGAGCTATGGCTACACCTTC	CASSLAIGSYGYTF
few	TRBV5-4	NA	TRBJ2-3	TGTGCCCTAAAAGCCGAAGCCTCAGATACGCAGTATTTT	CALKAEASDTQYF
NA	TRBV6-5	NA	TRBJ1-2	TGTGCCAGCAGTTCAAGAATGTCGGGGCTGGGTGGCTACACCTTC	CASSSRMSGLGGYTF
few	TRBV7-6	NA	TRBJ1-2	TGTGCCAGCAGCTTAGGCCAGGGAGGCGGCTACACCTTC	CASSLGQGGGYTF
once	TRBV3-1/TRBV3-2	NA	TRBJ2-7	TGTGCCAGCAGCCCAGAGACAGGCTACGAGCAGTACTTC	CASSPETGYEQYF
few	TRBV5-6	NA	TRBJ2-7	TGTGCCAGCAGCTTTGGAGGGAGGAGCTCCTACGAGCAGTACTTC	CASSFGGRSSYEQYF
NA	TRBV28	NA	TRBJ1-1	TGTGCCAGCAGTTTATTGGGTATAAAGAACACTGAAGCTTTCTTT	CASSLLGIKNTEAFF
few	TRBV19	TRBD1	TRBJ2-7	TGTGCCAGTAGTAGGGCCGGGACAGGGGGCCTCTACGAGCAGTACTTC	CASSRAGTGGLYEQYF
NA	TRBV5-4	TRBD1	TRBJ1-2	TGTGCCAGCAGCCGTGGACAGGGCGACACGGAGAGCTATGGCTACACCTTC	CASSRGQGDTESYGYTF
NA	TRBV2	NA	TRBJ1-1	TGTGCCAGCAGTGACTGGGCTGAAGCTTTCTTT	CASSDWAEAFF
NA	TRBV28	TRBD2	TRBJ2-7	TGTGCCAGCAGTACCTCAAGCGGGGGAACGACCTACGAGCAGTACTTC	CASSTSSGGTTYEQYF
NA	TRBV6-5	NA	TRBJ2-1	TGTGCCAGCAGTTACAACCCCCGGGGGAATGAGCAGTTCTTC	CASSYNPRGNEQFF
NA	TRBV5-1	TRBD2	TRBJ2-5	TGCGCCAGCAGCGCCTTAGCGGGGGGGCGTCCCATTACCCAGTACTTC	CASSALAGGRPITQYF
once	TRBV15	NA	TRBJ1-3	TGTGCCACCAGCAGAGATCGTACGGCTGGAAACACCATATATTTT	CATSRDRTAGNTIYF
once	TRBV11-2	NA	TRBJ2-7	TGTGCCAGCAGCTCAGGACAGAGGATTGAGCAGTACTTC	CASSSGQRIEQYF
few	TRBV7-2	TRBD2	TRBJ2-1	TGTGCCAGCAGCTGGCGGACTAGCGGGAGTGGCAATGAGCAGTTCTTC	CASSWRTSGSGNEQFF
NA	TRBV19	NA	TRBJ2-1	TGTGCCAGTAGTCGGAGAGAACTACACAATGAGCAGTTCTTC	CASSRRELHNEQFF
NA	TRBV6-1	NA	TRBJ2-7	TGTGCCAGCAGTGAAGGTCGTGTCAAGGTCTACTTCCGAGAGGAGCAGTACTTC	CASSEGRVKVYFREEQYF
NA	TRBV2	NA	TRBJ2-1	TGTGCCAGCAGTGAAATCAGCTTAAGCTCCTACAATGAGCAGTTCTTC	CASSEISLSSYNEQFF
NA	TRBV14	NA	TRBJ2-2	TGTGCCAGCAGCCAAGGGTTCGGCGGGGAGCTGTTTTTT	CASSQGFGGELFF
NA	TRBV7-2	TRBD1	TRBJ1-5	TGTGCCAGCAGCTTGAGTGGCGGGACAGGGATTTTTCAGCCCCAGCATTTT	CASSLSGGTGIFQPQHF
few	TRBV5-1	TRBD2	TRBJ2-2	TGCGCCAGCAGCTTGGGGCCAGCGGGAGGAGACACCGGGGAGCTGTTTTTT	CASSLGPAGGDTGELFF
few	TRBV4-2	NA	TRBJ2-3	TGTGCCAGCAGCCAAGCGGGACCACTCACAGATACGCAGTATTTT	CASSQAGPLTDTQYF
NA	TRBV7-8	NA	TRBJ1-4	TGTGCCAGCAGCTTACACAGGGTTTTTTATGAAAAACTGTTTTTT	CASSLHRVFYEKLFF
once	TRBV7-2	NA	TRBJ2-7	TGTGCCAGCAGGCTTCGGTTAGACTACGAGCAGTACTTC	CASRLRLDYEQYF
few	TRBV12-5	TRBD1	TRBJ2-7	TGTGCTAGTGGTTTGACCCGACAGGGGTACGAGCAGTACTTC	CASGLTRQGYEQYF
large	TRBV7-9	NA	TRBJ2-5	TGTGCCAGCAGCTTAGTTTCACAGGGCGGGACCCAGTACTTC	CASSLVSQGGTQYF
NA	TRBV7-3	NA	TRBJ2-3	TGTGCCAGCAGCTTAAATACGCAAGGTCGCACAGATACGCAGTATTTT	CASSLNTQGRTDTQYF
NA	TRBV4-1	TRBD1	TRBJ2-7	TGCGCCAGCAGCCGGGACAGGGACTACGAGCAGTACTTC	CASSRDRDYEQYF
NA	TRBV5-1	NA	TRBJ2-7	TGCGCCAGCAGCTTGAGGACGTTCTCCTACGAGCAGTACTTC	CASSLRTFSYEQYF
NA	TRBV11-2	TRBD1	TRBJ1-1	TGTGCCAGCAGCGACAGGGCGAGGGACACTGAAGCTTTCTTT	CASSDRARDTEAFF
NA	TRBV19	NA	TRBJ1-5	TGTGCCAGTAGTATTACATGGCCAGCTAATAGCAATCAGCCCCAGCATTTT	CASSITWPANSNQPQHF
once	TRBV5-6	TRBD1	TRBJ2-1	TGTGCCAGCAGCCACTGGACAGGTCATCGCTACAATGAGCAGTTCTTC	CASSHWTGHRYNEQFF
few	TRBV3-1/TRBV3-2	NA	TRBJ2-7	TGTGCCAGCAGCCAAGTATTCTATGCCAACGAGCAGTACTTC	CASSQVFYANEQYF
NA	TRBV5-5	TRBD2	TRBJ2-5	TGTGCCAGCAGCATATTAGCGGGAGCGGGCGAGACCCAGTACTTC	CASSILAGAGETQYF
NA	TRBV6-5	NA	TRBJ2-2	TGTGCCAGCAGAGACAGGAACACCGGGGAGCTGTTTTTT	CASRDRNTGELFF
NA	TRBV27	NA	TRBJ2-7	TGTGCCAGCAGCAACACAGGGAGAGAAAGGCAGTACTTC	CASSNTGRERQYF
NA	TRBV7-2	TRBD2	TRBJ2-7	TGTGCCAGCAGCTTATTTAGGGGAGGGAACGAGCAGTACTTC	CASSLFRGGNEQYF
NA	TRBV3-1/TRBV3-2	NA	TRBJ2-7	TGTGCCAGCAGCCACGACACTTACGAGCAGTACTTC	CASSHDTYEQYF
NA	TRBV6-5	TRBD1	TRBJ1-2	TGTGCCAGCAGTCGAGGGACAGGGCTCTATGGCTACACCTTC	CASSRGTGLYGYTF
NA	TRBV6-5	NA	TRBJ1-2	TGTGCCAGCAGTTTCGGGGGGAACTATGGCTACACCTTC	CASSFGGNYGYTF
few	TRBV3-1/TRBV3-2	NA	TRBJ2-5	TGTGCCAGCAGCCAAGATCGGGCTCGTGCGGAGACCCAGTACTTC	CASSQDRARAETQYF
NA	TRBV5-8	NA	TRBJ2-3	TGTGCCAGCAGCTTGGACACTTACACAGATACGCAGTATTTT	CASSLDTYTDTQYF
NA	TRBV16	NA	TRBJ1-1	TGTGCCAGCAGATATCAGCCCAACACTGAAGCTTTCTTT	CASRYQPNTEAFF
NA	TRBV15	NA	TRBJ1-6	TGTGCCACCAGCAGAGATCCGGGGAATAATTCACCCCTCCACTTT	CATSRDPGNNSPLHF
NA	TRBV7-9	NA	TRBJ1-1	TGTGCCAGCAGCGGGCAGCGGGGGCCCCTCAACACTGAAGCTTTCTTT	CASSGQRGPLNTEAFF
once	TRBV10-3	NA	TRBJ2-7	TGTGCCATCAGGACGACAGGAGTCTCCTACGAGCAGTACTTC	CAIRTTGVSYEQYF